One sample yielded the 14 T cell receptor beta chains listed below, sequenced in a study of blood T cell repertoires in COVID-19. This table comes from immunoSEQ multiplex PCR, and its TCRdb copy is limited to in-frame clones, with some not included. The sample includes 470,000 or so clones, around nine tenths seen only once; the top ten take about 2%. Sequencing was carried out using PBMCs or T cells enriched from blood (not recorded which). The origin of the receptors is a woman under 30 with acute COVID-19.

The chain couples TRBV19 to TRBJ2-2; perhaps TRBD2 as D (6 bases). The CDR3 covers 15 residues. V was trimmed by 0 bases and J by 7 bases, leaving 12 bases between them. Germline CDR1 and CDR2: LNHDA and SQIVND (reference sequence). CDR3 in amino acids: CASSIDLSGGGELFF. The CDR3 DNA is TGTGCCAGTAGTATAGATCTTAGCGGAGGCGGGGAGCTGTTTTTT. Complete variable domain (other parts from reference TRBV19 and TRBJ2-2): DGGITQSPKYLFRKEGQNVTLSCEQNLNHDAMYWYRQDPGQGLRLIYYSQIVNDFQKGDIAEGYSVSREKKESFPLTVTSAQKNPTAFYLCASSIDLSGGGELFFGEGSRLTVL.

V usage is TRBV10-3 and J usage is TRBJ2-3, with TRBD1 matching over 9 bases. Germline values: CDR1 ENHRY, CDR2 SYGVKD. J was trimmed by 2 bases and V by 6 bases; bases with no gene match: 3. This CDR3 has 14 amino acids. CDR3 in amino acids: CAIRTGGATDTQYF. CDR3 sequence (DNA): TGTGCCATCAGGACAGGGGGTGCCACAGATACGCAGTATTTT.

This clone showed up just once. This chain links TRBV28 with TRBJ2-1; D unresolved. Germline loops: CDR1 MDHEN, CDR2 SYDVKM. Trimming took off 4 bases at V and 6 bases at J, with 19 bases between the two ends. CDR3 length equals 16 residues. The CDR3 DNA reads TGTGCCAGCAGTTCCAACAGAAAAACAAGTCTCAATGAGCAGTTCTTC. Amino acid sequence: CASSSNRKTSLNEQFF. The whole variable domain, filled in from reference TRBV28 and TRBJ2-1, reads DVKVTQSSRYLVKRTGEKVFLECVQDMDHENMFWYRQDPGLGLRLIYFSYDVKMKEKGDIPEGYSVSREKKERFSLILESASTNQTSMYLCASSSNRKTSLNEQFFGPGTRLTVL.

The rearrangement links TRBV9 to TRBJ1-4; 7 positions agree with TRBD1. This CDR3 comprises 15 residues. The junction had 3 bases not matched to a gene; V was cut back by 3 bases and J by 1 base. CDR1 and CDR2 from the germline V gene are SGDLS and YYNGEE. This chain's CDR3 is CASSGGTVTNEKLFF. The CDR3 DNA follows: TGTGCCAGCAGCGGGGGGACAGTAACTAATGAAAAACTGTTTTTT.

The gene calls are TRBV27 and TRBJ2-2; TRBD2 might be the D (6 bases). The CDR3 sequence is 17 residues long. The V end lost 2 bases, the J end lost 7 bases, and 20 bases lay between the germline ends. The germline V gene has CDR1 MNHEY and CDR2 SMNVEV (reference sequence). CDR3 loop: CASSLEPGLGRNGELFF. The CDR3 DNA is TGTGCCAGCAGTTTAGAGCCAGGGCTTGGGAGGAACGGGGAGCTGTTTTTT.

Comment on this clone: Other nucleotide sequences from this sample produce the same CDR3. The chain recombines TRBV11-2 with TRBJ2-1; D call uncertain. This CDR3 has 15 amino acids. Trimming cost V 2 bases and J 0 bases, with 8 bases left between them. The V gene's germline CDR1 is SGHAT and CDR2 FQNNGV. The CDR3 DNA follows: TGTGCCAGCAGCTTAACTCGGAGCTCCTACAATGAGCAGTTCTTC. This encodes CASSLTRSSYNEQFF.

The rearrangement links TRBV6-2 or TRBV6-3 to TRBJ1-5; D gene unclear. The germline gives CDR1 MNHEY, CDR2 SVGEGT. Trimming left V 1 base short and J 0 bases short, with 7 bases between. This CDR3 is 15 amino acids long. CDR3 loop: CASSYWETSNQPQHF. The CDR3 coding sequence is TGTGCCAGCAGTTACTGGGAGACTAGCAATCAGCCCCAGCATTTT.

The CDR3 protein is CASSQASGDYNEQFF. CDR3 nucleotide sequence: TGTGCCAGCAGCCAAGCTAGCGGGGACTACAATGAGCAGTTCTTC. The rearrangement links TRBV4-2 to TRBJ2-1; 9 bases fit TRBD2. CDR1 is LGHNA, CDR2 YNFKEQ, per germline. The CDR3 length is 15 residues. Losses at the gene ends were 1 base for V and 3 bases for J; bases not matched to a gene: 1.

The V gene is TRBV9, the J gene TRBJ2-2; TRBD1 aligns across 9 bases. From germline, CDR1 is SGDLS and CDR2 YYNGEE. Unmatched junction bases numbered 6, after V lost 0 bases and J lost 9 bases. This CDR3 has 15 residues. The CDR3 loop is CASSVETGGNRELFF. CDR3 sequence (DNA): TGTGCCAGCAGCGTAGAGACAGGGGGGAACCGGGAGCTGTTTTTT.

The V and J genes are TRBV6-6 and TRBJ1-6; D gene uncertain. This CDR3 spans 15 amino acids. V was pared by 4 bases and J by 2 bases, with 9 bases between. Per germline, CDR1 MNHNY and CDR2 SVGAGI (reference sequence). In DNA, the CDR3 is TGTGCCAGCAGTTCTCCACTTGCCTATAATTCACCCCTCCACTTT. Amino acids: CASSSPLAYNSPLHF.

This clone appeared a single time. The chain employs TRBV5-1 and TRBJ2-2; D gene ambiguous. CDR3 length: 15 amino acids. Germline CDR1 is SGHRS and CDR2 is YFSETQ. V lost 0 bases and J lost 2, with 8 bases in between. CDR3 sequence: CASSLDAVNTGELFF. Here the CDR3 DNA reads TGCGCCAGCAGCTTGGACGCGGTAAACACCGGGGAGCTGTTTTTT. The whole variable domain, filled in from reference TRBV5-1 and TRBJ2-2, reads KAGVTQTPRYLIKTRGQQVTLSCSPISGHRSVSWYQQTPGQGLQFLFEYFSETQRNKGNFPGRFSGRQFSNSRSEMNVSTLELGDSALYLCASSLDAVNTGELFFGEGSRLTVL.

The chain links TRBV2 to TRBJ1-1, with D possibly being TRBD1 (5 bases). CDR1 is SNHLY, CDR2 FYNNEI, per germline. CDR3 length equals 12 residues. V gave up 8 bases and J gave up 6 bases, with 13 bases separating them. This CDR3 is CASGGQISEAFF. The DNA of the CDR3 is TGTGCCAGCGGCGGACAAATCTCTGAAGCTTTCTTT.

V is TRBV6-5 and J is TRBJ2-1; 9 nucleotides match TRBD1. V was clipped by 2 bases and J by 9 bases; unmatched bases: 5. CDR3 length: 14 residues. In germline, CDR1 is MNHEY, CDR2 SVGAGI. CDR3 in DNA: TGTGCCAGCAGTTACCGAGGACAGGGGTTTGAGCAGTTCTTC. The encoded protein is CASSYRGQGFEQFF.

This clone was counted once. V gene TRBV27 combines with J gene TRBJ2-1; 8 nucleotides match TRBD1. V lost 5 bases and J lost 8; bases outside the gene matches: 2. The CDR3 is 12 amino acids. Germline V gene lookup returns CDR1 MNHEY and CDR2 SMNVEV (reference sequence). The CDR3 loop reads CASSPGGYEQFF. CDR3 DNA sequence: TGTGCCAGCAGTCCAGGGGGCTATGAGCAGTTCTTC.